The 32 T cell receptor beta chains reported below all come from one sample, sequenced in a study of chemoradiotherapy in HPV16-positive cancers. TCRdb's copy holds only in-frame clones and misses some; the assay was immunoSEQ multiplex PCR. Of approximately 29,000 clones listed, approximately 84% are singletons. Sample: blood, taken from a patient who underwent chemoradiotherapy. The receptors originated from a human donor with HPV-associated anogenital cancer.

V gene TRBV4-1 combines with J gene TRBJ1-2; D gene ambiguous. The CDR3 runs to 16 residues. CDR1 is MGHRA and CDR2 is YSYEKL in the germline V gene. The V end lost 0 bases, the J end lost 1 base, and 12 bases lay between the germline ends. CDR3 sequence (DNA): TGCGCCAGCAGCCAAGATTTGGGCCCCGGTAACTATGGCTACACCTTC. Translated: CASSQDLGPGNYGYTF.

This sequence joins TRBV2 and TRBJ2-5; TRBD2 matches at 8 bases. Trimming cost V 7 bases and J 4 bases; bases outside gene matches: 8. In germline, CDR1 is SNHLY, CDR2 FYNNEI. This CDR3 is 14 amino acids long. CDR3 sequence reads: CASTPGGLRETQYF. CDR3 sequence (DNA): TGTGCCAGCACCCCGGGGGGGCTCAGAGAGACCCAGTACTTC.

The chain is built from TRBV7-9 and TRBJ2-3; D gene ambiguous. Germline loops: CDR1 SEHNR, CDR2 FQNEAQ (reference sequence). The CDR3 runs to 11 residues. Trimming removed 6 bases at V and 3 bases at J, with 4 bases between. CDR3 DNA sequence: TGTGCCAGCAGAAGGACAGATACGCAGTATTTT. Protein sequence: CASRRTDTQYF.

This clone was recorded once. V is TRBV29-1 and J is TRBJ1-1, with a possible D match to TRBD1 (6 bases). Germline V gene lookup returns CDR1 SQVTM and CDR2 ANQGSEA. V dropped 7 bases and J dropped 1 base, with 19 bases sitting between them. This CDR3 contains 15 residues. The CDR3 is CSAFPRGPENTEAFF. The CDR3 DNA reads TGCAGCGCCTTCCCCCGGGGGCCCGAGAACACTGAAGCTTTCTTT.

The chain has TRBV5-4 and TRBJ1-4; 9 bases agree with TRBD1. V was pared by 4 bases and J by 0 bases, with 13 bases of the junction left unmatched. Germline CDR1 and CDR2: SGHNT and YYREEE (reference sequence). The CDR3 is 19 amino acids. CDR3 DNA: TGTGCCAGCAGCCCCGGGAACAGGGGGCCACGTGCAACTAATGAAAAACTGTTTTTT. Amino acids: CASSPGNRGPRATNEKLFF.

The gene calls are TRBV5-1 and TRBJ2-7; no definite D call. The CDR3 contains 15 residues. Germline V lookup: CDR1 SGHRS, CDR2 YFSETQ. Trimming removed 5 bases from V and 3 bases from J, with 18 bases in between. The CDR3 here is CASSWSGSRSYEQYF. CDR3 DNA: TGCGCCAGCAGTTGGTCCGGGTCGAGAAGCTACGAGCAGTACTTC. The full variable domain, completed using reference TRBV5-1 and TRBJ2-7, is KAGVTQTPRYLIKTRGQQVTLSCSPISGHRSVSWYQQTPGQGLQFLFEYFSETQRNKGNFPGRFSGRQFSNSRSEMNVSTLELGDSALYLCASSWSGSRSYEQYFGPGTRLTVT.

This chain links TRBV19 with TRBJ1-5; a possible D gene is TRBD1 (6 bases). This CDR3 spans 15 amino acids. CDR1 LNHDA and CDR2 SQIVND come from the germline V gene (reference sequence). Trimming pared 2 bases from V and 5 bases from J, leaving 13 bases between. The CDR3 nucleotides read TGTGCCAGTAGTATAAAGGGACAATTCGATCAGCCCCAGCATTTT. Residues: CASSIKGQFDQPQHF. The variable domain in full, with the rest retrieved from reference TRBV19 and TRBJ1-5, is DGGITQSPKYLFRKEGQNVTLSCEQNLNHDAMYWYRQDPGQGLRLIYYSQIVNDFQKGDIAEGYSVSREKKESFPLTVTSAQKNPTAFYLCASSIKGQFDQPQHFGDGTRLSIL.

Only one count was recorded for this clone. The gene calls are TRBV10-3 and TRBJ1-1; D is uncertain. From germline, CDR1 is ENHRY and CDR2 SYGVKD. The CDR3 totals 12 residues. Trimming removed 3 bases from V and 3 bases from J, with 5 bases in between. For the CDR3, the DNA is TGTGCCATCAGTGACAGAGACACTGAAGCTTTCTTT. It translates to CAISDRDTEAFF.

V gene TRBV5-1 combines with J gene TRBJ1-4, with 7 positions matching TRBD1. Germline CDR1 reads SGHRS; CDR2 reads YFSETQ. Trimming took 3 bases from V and 8 from J; bases not matched to a gene: 13. The CDR3 length is 16 residues. DNA for the CDR3: TGCGCCAGCAGCTCGGCAACCGGGACAGCGGGAGAAAAACTGTTTTTT. Its protein is CASSSATGTAGEKLFF.

This clone was seen once. The chain recombines TRBV6-5 with TRBJ1-2, with 7 nucleotides matching TRBD1. This CDR3 comprises 12 residues. J gave up 7 bases and V 9 bases, and 8 bases lay outside the gene matches. Germline V gives CDR1 MNHEY, CDR2 SVGAGI. CDR3 region: CASSSTGAGYTF. CDR3 nucleotides: TGTGCCAGTTCTTCCACAGGGGCTGGCTACACCTTC.

The chain recombines TRBV5-6 with TRBJ2-7; 10 bases fit TRBD1. In germline, CDR1 is SGHDT, CDR2 YYEEEE. Trimming removed 4 bases from V and 2 bases from J; junction bases left unmatched: 9. This CDR3 spans 16 amino acids. The CDR3 bases are TGTGCCAGCAGCGACAGGACAGGGGGGAGGACCTACGAGCAGTACTTC. Residues: CASSDRTGGRTYEQYF.

The rearrangement uses TRBV7-2 and TRBJ1-2; possibly TRBD1 for D (6 bases). Deletions cut 5 bases from V and 8 bases from J, with 15 bases between. Germline loops: CDR1 SGHTA, CDR2 FQGNSA. The CDR3 is made up of 13 amino acids. DNA of the CDR3: TGTGCCAGCAGCGTTTATCAGGGGAAGGGCTACACCTTC. Protein: CASSVYQGKGYTF.

The genes are TRBV11-1 and TRBJ2-1; TRBD1 matches 12 bases. V shed 3 bases, J shed 7 bases, and the junction held 10 bases outside the gene matches. CDR3 length: 17 residues. Germline assignment: CDR1 SGHAT and CDR2 FQDESV (reference sequence). As DNA, the CDR3 is TGTGCCAGCAGCTTCGGCCCGGGACAGGGGGCGAGTAATGAGCAGTTCTTC. It translates to CASSFGPGQGASNEQFF.

The chain combines TRBV27 with TRBJ1-2; a possible D gene is TRBD1 (5 bases). CDR3 length: 14 amino acids. The ends were cut back, 3 bases at V and 4 bases at J, with 12 bases in the middle. The V gene's germline CDR1 is MNHEY and CDR2 SMNVEV (reference sequence). The CDR3 loop reads CASSFARDGYGYTF. The CDR3 nucleotides are TGTGCCAGCAGTTTTGCCCGGGACGGCTATGGCTACACCTTC.

This clone was seen a handful of times. This chain joins TRBV6-1 and TRBJ1-5; 8 bases fit TRBD1. The germline V gene has CDR1 MNHNS and CDR2 SASEGT. Trimming at V came to 4 bases and at J to 3 bases, leaving 5 bases not matched to a gene. The CDR3 sequence is 15 residues long. As DNA, the CDR3 is TGTGCCAGCAGTGCGATGACAGGGGCCAATCAGCCCCAGCATTTT. Amino acid sequence: CASSAMTGANQPQHF.

This chain connects TRBV7-9 to TRBJ1-4; the match to TRBD1 covers 11 bases. V was clipped by 1 base and J by 7 bases; unmatched bases: 8. The CDR3 spans 17 residues. Germline CDR1 reads SEHNR; CDR2 reads FQNEAQ (reference sequence). CDR3 DNA sequence: TGTGCCAGCAGCTTAGGGACAGGGGGCAAGACGGTTGAAAAACTGTTTTTT. Protein sequence: CASSLGTGGKTVEKLFF.

The CDR3 nucleotides read TGTGCCAGCAGGCCCGGGCAGACCAAAAACATTCAGTACTTC. It codes for CASRPGQTKNIQYF. The chain recombines TRBV27 with TRBJ2-4, with no clear D. V shed 6 bases and J shed 2 bases, with 11 bases lying between them. Germline V lookup: CDR1 MNHEY, CDR2 SMNVEV (reference sequence). This CDR3 is 14 amino acids long.

The V gene is TRBV5-1, the J gene TRBJ2-5, with 7 bases matching TRBD1. The V gene's germline CDR1 is SGHRS and CDR2 YFSETQ. There are 16 residues in the CDR3. V trimming: 4 bases; J trimming: 5 bases; junction bases outside the gene matches: 14. The CDR3 DNA reads TGCGCCAGCAGCCTATCGACAGGGTTCTTAGCGGAGACCCAGTACTTC. It encodes CASSLSTGFLAETQYF.

The chain couples TRBV6-5 to TRBJ1-1; D ambiguous. Deletions cut 0 bases from V and 1 base from J, with 3 bases between. The CDR3 length is 13 residues. CDR1 and CDR2 (germline): MNHEY, SVGAGI. The CDR3 coding sequence is TGTGCCAGCAGTTACTCTTCGAACACTGAAGCTTTCTTT. Translation: CASSYSSNTEAFF.

This chain uses TRBV15 with TRBJ1-5, with D possibly being TRBD1 (6 bases). Germline V CDR1 and CDR2: LNHNV, YYDKDF (reference sequence). With 4 bases removed from V and 5 bases from J, the gap between germline ends came to 15 bases. This CDR3 region has 15 residues. The CDR3 DNA sequence: TGTGCCACCAGCAAGGACAGATCCTTCTATCAGCCCCAGCATTTT. Protein: CATSKDRSFYQPQHF.

The chain links TRBV6-1 to TRBJ1-2, with D perhaps TRBD1 (5 bases). V was trimmed by 0 bases and J by 6 bases, leaving 23 bases between them. The CDR3 has 18 residues. CDR1 is MNHNS, CDR2 SASEGT, per germline. CDR3 coding DNA: TGTGCCAGCAGTGAAGCGCGGGGGATCCTGGGAAACAACAATGGCTACACCTTC. Translated: CASSEARGILGNNNGYTF.

This clone was counted between two and nine times. This rearrangement joins TRBV2 to TRBJ1-1; D not certain. V lost 5 bases to trimming and J lost 0 bases, with 10 bases between them. The CDR3 is 14 residues long. The germline V gene has CDR1 SNHLY and CDR2 FYNNEI. CDR3 loop: CASSPQVVNTEAFF. DNA of the CDR3: TGTGCCAGCAGTCCCCAGGTAGTGAACACTGAAGCTTTCTTT.

The V gene is TRBV5-4, the J gene TRBJ2-7, with TRBD1 matching 11 bases. The CDR3 covers 16 residues. Per the germline V gene, CDR1 is SGHNT and CDR2 is YYREEE (reference sequence). V trimming: 2 bases; J trimming: 3 bases; junction bases outside the gene matches: 7. CDR3 coding DNA: TGTGCCAGCAGCTTCGGGACAGGGGGTTTTCACTACGAGCAGTACTTC. Translating gives CASSFGTGGFHYEQYF.

The chain uses TRBV18 and TRBJ2-7; 10 bases are shared with TRBD1. Germline V lookup: CDR1 KGHSH, CDR2 LQKENI. The CDR3 sequence is 15 residues long. With V trimmed by 5 bases and J by 7 bases, 11 bases remained unmatched. The CDR3 sequence: CASSSPGQGRWEQYF. The CDR3 coding sequence is TGTGCCAGCTCATCCCCGGGACAGGGGAGATGGGAGCAGTACTTC.

The CDR3 DNA sequence: TGCAGCGTTGAAGATCTTATGGAAAGATCAAACTATGGCTACACCTTC. Its translation: CSVEDLMERSNYGYTF. The gene calls are TRBV29-1 and TRBJ1-2; D call uncertain. CDR3 length: 16 amino acids. The V end was cut by 0 bases, the J end by 2 bases, with 16 bases between. Germline CDR1 SQVTM, CDR2 ANQGSEA. The full variable domain, with the rest looked up from reference TRBV29-1 and TRBJ1-2, is SAVISQKPSRDICQRGTSLTIQCQVDSQVTMMFWYRQQPGQSLTLIATANQGSEATYESGFVIDKFPISRPNLTFSTLTVSNMSPEDSSIYLCSVEDLMERSNYGYTFGSGTRLTVV.

The V call is TRBV6-1, the J call TRBJ1-5, with TRBD1 matching over 7 bases. V lost 4 bases to trimming and J lost 5 bases; unmatched junction nucleotides: 2. Germline CDR1 MNHNS, CDR2 SASEGT. CDR3 size: 13 residues. The DNA for the CDR3 is TGTGCCAGCAGTGGACAGGGATATCAGCCCCAGCATTTT. It translates to CASSGQGYQPQHF.

V gene TRBV9 combines with J gene TRBJ2-2; 9 bases align to TRBD1. The CDR3 runs 14 residues. V shed 6 bases, J shed 5 bases, and the junction held 5 bases outside the gene matches. Germline CDR1 is SGDLS and CDR2 is YYNGEE. CDR3 bases: TGTGCCAGCACCATAGGACAGGGGACCGGGGAGCTGTTTTTT. Residues: CASTIGQGTGELFF.

The rearrangement uses TRBV5-1 and TRBJ2-3; D uncertain. This CDR3 has 15 amino acids. Germline V gene sequence: CDR1 SGHRS, CDR2 YFSETQ. The V gene lost 2 bases and the J gene lost 1 base, with 11 bases spanning the gap. Here the CDR3 DNA reads TGCGCCAGCAGCTTACAGCAGCTGGGCACAGATACGCAGTATTTT. It codes for CASSLQQLGTDTQYF. The full variable domain, completed using reference TRBV5-1 and TRBJ2-3, is KAGVTQTPRYLIKTRGQQVTLSCSPISGHRSVSWYQQTPGQGLQFLFEYFSETQRNKGNFPGRFSGRQFSNSRSEMNVSTLELGDSALYLCASSLQQLGTDTQYFGPGTRLTVL.

The gene calls are TRBV9 and TRBJ1-1; no clear D gene. The CDR3 length is 13 residues. V shed 0 bases and J shed 0 bases, with 3 bases lying between them. Germline assignment: CDR1 SGDLS and CDR2 YYNGEE. The CDR3 spells CASSVAMNTEAFF. DNA for the CDR3: TGTGCCAGCAGCGTAGCCATGAACACTGAAGCTTTCTTT.

The rearrangement uses TRBV30 and TRBJ2-1; D is uncertain. V was pared by 6 bases and J by 10 bases, with 13 bases between. CDR3 length: 11 residues. Looked up from germline, CDR1 is GTSNPN and CDR2 is SVGIG (reference sequence). The CDR3 sequence: CACNLGWEQFF. DNA of the CDR3: TGTGCCTGTAACCTAGGGTGGGAGCAGTTCTTC. The full variable domain, completed using reference TRBV30 and TRBJ2-1, is SQTIHQWPATLVQPVGSPLSLECTVEGTSNPNLYWYRQAAGRGLQLLFYSVGIGQISSEVPQNLSASRPQDRQFILSSKKLLLSDSGFYLCACNLGWEQFFGPGTRLTVL.

The chain uses TRBV9 and TRBJ1-2, with D uncertain. The germline V gene encodes CDR1 SGDLS and CDR2 YYNGEE. The CDR3 extends over 14 amino acids. With 0 bases removed from V and 4 bases from J, the gap between germline ends came to 10 bases. DNA of the CDR3: TGTGCCAGCAGCGTAGCTGGGGTAGGCTATGGCTACACCTTC. Its protein is CASSVAGVGYGYTF.

This clone was detected only a few times. The gene calls are TRBV9 and TRBJ2-7, with a weak D call TRBD2 (5 bases). Germline values: CDR1 SGDLS, CDR2 YYNGEE. The V end was cut by 2 bases, the J end by 3 bases, with 9 bases between. CDR3 size: 13 residues. CDR3 sequence: CASSVDGNYEQYF. The CDR3 nucleotides are TGTGCCAGCAGCGTTGACGGGAACTACGAGCAGTACTTC.